A selection of T cell receptor beta chains follows, all from one sample in a study of blood T cell repertoires in COVID-19. TCRdb keeps only in-frame clones here, not all; method: immunoSEQ multiplex PCR. This repertoire shows 20,000 to 25,000 clones, more than 70% found once; its top ten account for 9.5% to 12%. Sequencing used peripheral blood. These receptors were collected from a human donor in a cohort sampled during active COVID-19. The donor label of this sample is uncertain. CDR3s include the opening cysteine and the closing phenylalanine or tryptophan. A D gene is named only where the DNA matches it firmly. Size values are once, few and many counts, or a class for expanded clones, and some rows have none.

J gene: TRBJ1-2
clone size: once
V gene: TRBV28
D gene: TRBD1
CDR3 protein: CASSLWGQGNDGYTF
CDR3 DNA: TGTGCCAGCAGTTTATGGGGACAGGGGAACGATGGCTACACCTTC

J gene: TRBJ2-5
clone size: .
V gene: TRBV19
D gene: TRBD2
CDR3 protein: CASSIRIRASGTETQYF
CDR3 DNA: TGTGCCAGTAGTATAAGGATTAGGGCTAGCGGGACCGAGACCCAGTACTTC

J gene: TRBJ1-2
clone size: .
V gene: TRBV5-1
D gene: .
CDR3 protein: CASSLGGVGGGYTF
CDR3 DNA: TGCGCCAGCAGCTTGGGTGGGGTAGGAGGAGGCTACACCTTC

J gene: TRBJ2-3
clone size: .
V gene: TRBV5-6
D gene: .
CDR3 protein: CASSLGAGVGPDTQYF
CDR3 DNA: TGTGCCAGCAGCTTGGGGGCAGGGGTCGGCCCAGATACGCAGTATTTT

J gene: TRBJ2-2
clone size: .
V gene: TRBV9
D gene: TRBD2
CDR3 protein: CASSLAAGGPGELFF
CDR3 DNA: TGTGCCAGCAGCCTGGCGGCGGGAGGGCCCGGGGAGCTGTTTTTT

J gene: TRBJ1-2
clone size: .
V gene: TRBV5-5
D gene: .
CDR3 protein: CASSQDSTRSGYTF
CDR3 DNA: TGTGCCAGCAGTCAGGACAGCACCCGGTCGGGCTACACCTTC

J gene: TRBJ2-2
clone size: .
V gene: TRBV14
D gene: TRBD1
CDR3 protein: CASSEKTGAQVYSRGAVF
CDR3 DNA: TGTGCCAGCAGCGAAAAGACAGGGGCCCAAGTGTATTCCCGGGGAGCTGTTTTT

J gene: TRBJ1-4
clone size: few
V gene: TRBV19
D gene: .
CDR3 protein: CASSLRKTEDEKLFF
CDR3 DNA: TGTGCCAGTAGTCTCAGAAAGACAGAAGATGAAAAACTGTTTTTT

J gene: TRBJ1-2
clone size: .
V gene: TRBV6-6
D gene: .
CDR3 protein: CASRRQRGYTF
CDR3 DNA: TGTGCCAGCAGGAGACAGAGGGGCTACACCTTC

J gene: TRBJ2-5
clone size: .
V gene: TRBV25-1
D gene: TRBD2
CDR3 protein: CASSDPREGGETQYF
CDR3 DNA: TGTGCCAGCAGTGACCCCCGGGAGGGTGGGGAGACCCAGTACTTC

J gene: TRBJ1-6
clone size: .
V gene: TRBV2
D gene: TRBD1
CDR3 protein: CASSDWTGDSPLHF
CDR3 DNA: TGTGCCAGCAGTGATTGGACAGGGGATTCACCCCTCCACTTT

J gene: TRBJ2-2
clone size: .
V gene: TRBV5-6
D gene: TRBD2
CDR3 protein: CASSFLAGGTGELFF
CDR3 DNA: TGTGCCAGCAGCTTCCTAGCGGGGGGGACCGGGGAGCTGTTTTTT

J gene: TRBJ2-1
clone size: .
V gene: TRBV24-1
D gene: .
CDR3 protein: CATSDPLLNEQFF
CDR3 DNA: TGTGCCACCAGTGATCCCCTCTTAAATGAGCAGTTCTTC

J gene: TRBJ2-7
clone size: .
V gene: TRBV4-2
D gene: TRBD1
CDR3 protein: CASSQVTGGASYEQYF
CDR3 DNA: TGTGCCAGCAGCCAGGTAACAGGGGGCGCTTCCTACGAGCAGTACTTC

J gene: TRBJ2-3
clone size: .
V gene: TRBV24-1
D gene: TRBD2
CDR3 protein: CATSGTSGSSADTQYF
CDR3 DNA: TGTGCCACCAGTGGGACTAGCGGGAGTTCGGCAGATACGCAGTATTTT

J gene: TRBJ1-2
clone size: .
V gene: TRBV7-9
D gene: .
CDR3 protein: CASSLVAGANYGYTF
CDR3 DNA: TGTGCCAGCAGCTTAGTCGCAGGGGCAAACTATGGCTACACCTTC

J gene: TRBJ1-2
clone size: .
V gene: TRBV19
D gene: TRBD1
CDR3 protein: CASSTQLTGVRIMHGYTF
CDR3 DNA: TGTGCCAGTAGTACACAACTGACAGGGGTCAGGATCATGCATGGCTACACCTTC

J gene: TRBJ2-5
clone size: .
V gene: TRBV11-2
D gene: TRBD2
CDR3 protein: CASSARPTSGPQETQYF
CDR3 DNA: TGTGCCAGCAGCGCTCGACCGACTAGCGGACCCCAAGAGACCCAGTACTTC

J gene: TRBJ2-3
clone size: few
V gene: TRBV5-1
D gene: TRBD2
CDR3 protein: CASRDLAGEDTQYF
CDR3 DNA: TGCGCCAGCCGGGACCTGGCGGGAGAAGATACGCAGTATTTT

J gene: TRBJ2-2
clone size: .
V gene: TRBV5-1
D gene: .
CDR3 protein: CASSKQGENTGELFF
CDR3 DNA: TGCGCCAGCAGCAAACAGGGAGAGAACACCGGGGAGCTGTTTTTT

J gene: TRBJ1-1
clone size: .
V gene: TRBV7-9
D gene: .
CDR3 protein: CASSLSGSKANTEAFF
CDR3 DNA: TGTGCCAGCAGCTTATCCGGGAGCAAGGCCAACACTGAAGCTTTCTTT

J gene: TRBJ2-4
clone size: .
V gene: TRBV7-9
D gene: TRBD2
CDR3 protein: CASSSPGLEVGLAKNIQYF
CDR3 DNA: TGTGCCAGCAGCTCACCGGGACTAGAGGTGGGGCTAGCCAAAAACATTCAGTACTTC

J gene: TRBJ2-5
clone size: .
V gene: TRBV12-3/TRBV12-4
D gene: TRBD1
CDR3 protein: CASSRTGGETQYF
CDR3 DNA: TGTGCCAGCAGTCGTACAGGGGGGGAGACCCAGTACTTC

J gene: TRBJ2-3
clone size: .
V gene: TRBV2
D gene: TRBD2
CDR3 protein: CASRAGLGTDTQYF
CDR3 DNA: TGTGCCAGCAGGGCGGGACTAGGCACAGATACGCAGTATTTT

J gene: TRBJ2-1
clone size: once
V gene: TRBV6-5
D gene: .
CDR3 protein: CASSRGADNEQFF
CDR3 DNA: TGTGCCAGCTCTCGTGGGGCCGACAATGAGCAGTTCTTC

J gene: TRBJ2-7
clone size: .
V gene: TRBV11-2
D gene: TRBD2
CDR3 protein: CASSFGTSAYEQYF
CDR3 DNA: TGTGCCAGCAGCTTTGGGACTAGCGCCTACGAGCAGTACTTC

J gene: TRBJ1-1
clone size: few
V gene: TRBV9
D gene: TRBD1
CDR3 protein: CASTKTGVGNTEAFF
CDR3 DNA: TGTGCCAGCACTAAAACAGGGGTGGGGAACACTGAAGCTTTCTTT

J gene: TRBJ1-3
clone size: .
V gene: TRBV14
D gene: .
CDR3 protein: CASSQSRGGNTIYF
CDR3 DNA: TGTGCCAGCAGCCAGTCCAGGGGTGGAAACACCATATATTTT

J gene: TRBJ1-2
clone size: few
V gene: TRBV13
D gene: .
CDR3 protein: CASSPTRAYYGYTF
CDR3 DNA: TGTGCCAGCAGCCCGACACGAGCATACTATGGCTACACCTTC

J gene: TRBJ1-1
clone size: .
V gene: TRBV6-5
D gene: .
CDR3 protein: CASRDTQNTEAFF
CDR3 DNA: TGTGCCAGCAGGGACACCCAGAACACTGAAGCTTTCTTT

J gene: TRBJ2-1
clone size: .
V gene: TRBV5-6
D gene: TRBD2
CDR3 protein: CASSWMGAGLYNEQFF
CDR3 DNA: TGTGCCAGCAGCTGGATGGGAGCGGGACTTTACAATGAGCAGTTCTTC

J gene: TRBJ2-7
clone size: .
V gene: TRBV5-8
D gene: .
CDR3 protein: CASSQTGSEQYF
CDR3 DNA: TGTGCCAGCAGCCAAACAGGGAGCGAGCAGTACTTC

J gene: TRBJ2-2
clone size: .
V gene: TRBV28
D gene: .
CDR3 protein: CASRTGTGELFF
CDR3 DNA: TGTGCCAGCAGGACAGGAACCGGGGAGCTGTTTTTT

J gene: TRBJ1-1
clone size: .
V gene: TRBV5-6
D gene: .
CDR3 protein: CASSLTGGMRTEAFF
CDR3 DNA: TGTGCCAGCAGCCTCACGGGGGGGATGAGAACTGAAGCTTTCTTT

J gene: TRBJ2-3
clone size: .
V gene: TRBV28
D gene: TRBD1
CDR3 protein: CASSSYRGIADTQYF
CDR3 DNA: TGTGCCAGCAGTTCCTACAGGGGGATTGCAGATACGCAGTATTTT

J gene: TRBJ2-6
clone size: .
V gene: TRBV7-6
D gene: .
CDR3 protein: CASSLGGGTGANVLTF
CDR3 DNA: TGTGCCAGCAGCTTAGGCGGAGGGACTGGGGCCAACGTCCTGACTTTC

J gene: TRBJ1-1
clone size: .
V gene: TRBV18
D gene: TRBD1
CDR3 protein: CASSPGQGGTEAFF
CDR3 DNA: TGTGCCAGCTCACCAGGACAGGGAGGAACTGAAGCTTTCTTT

J gene: TRBJ2-3
clone size: .
V gene: TRBV12-3/TRBV12-4
D gene: .
CDR3 protein: CASSSPLTDTQYF
CDR3 DNA: TGTGCCAGCAGTTCCCCTTTGACAGATACGCAGTATTTT

J gene: TRBJ2-7
clone size: .
V gene: TRBV18
D gene: TRBD1
CDR3 protein: CASSPRGLVRDSGFTYEQYF
CDR3 DNA: TGTGCCAGCTCACCACGTGGTTTAGTCCGGGACAGCGGTTTTACCTACGAGCAGTACTTC

J gene: TRBJ2-3
clone size: once
V gene: TRBV18
D gene: TRBD1
CDR3 protein: CASSPNPGQMIGASTDTQYF
CDR3 DNA: TGTGCCAGCTCACCCAATCCGGGACAGATGATAGGGGCTAGCACAGATACGCAGTATTTT

J gene: TRBJ1-1
clone size: .
V gene: TRBV10-3
D gene: TRBD1
CDR3 protein: CAISDRDSTNTEAFF
CDR3 DNA: TGTGCCATCAGTGACCGGGACAGTACGAACACTGAAGCTTTCTTT

J gene: TRBJ2-7
clone size: medium-sized
V gene: TRBV6-5
D gene: .
CDR3 protein: CASSPRSPPYEQYF
CDR3 DNA: TGTGCCAGCAGTCCCCGGAGCCCCCCCTACGAGCAGTACTTC